These T cell receptor beta chains were read from a single sample in a study of blood T cell repertoires in COVID-19. Generated by immunoSEQ multiplex PCR, the TCRdb table keeps only in-frame clones and is missing some. The repertoire holds 58,000 or so clones, with roughly nine tenths as singletons. Sequenced: peripheral blood. The source is a woman aged 70-85 years with active COVID-19. Each CDR3 is given with its conserved first and last residue. The D gene is left open where the match is weak. Not all rows give a size; the values are once, few, many and, for expanded clones, a class.

>TRBV7-9|TRBJ2-3|NA|TRBD2
CASSLDRPLTSGSTDTQYF
TGTGCCAGCAGCTTAGATAGACCCCTGACTAGCGGAAGCACAGATACGCAGTATTTT
>TRBV28|TRBJ2-1|NA|NA
CASSPLGSGIYNEQFF
TGTGCCAGCAGCCCGTTGGGTAGCGGTATTTACAATGAGCAGTTCTTC
>TRBV6-6|TRBJ1-6|few|NA
CASSYAQGSPLHF
TGTGCCAGCAGTTATGCGCAGGGTTCACCCCTCCACTTT
>TRBV27|TRBJ2-1|NA|TRBD1
CAIKASGTGYNEQFF
TGTGCCATTAAGGCATCCGGGACAGGTTACAATGAGCAGTTCTTC
>TRBV6-5|TRBJ1-6|NA|TRBD1
CASSLDREFSPLHF
TGTGCCAGCAGCCTTGACAGGGAGTTTTCACCCCTCCACTTT
>TRBV12-3/TRBV12-4|TRBJ2-1|NA|TRBD1
CASTPTGKREQFF
TGTGCCAGCACCCCGACAGGGAAACGGGAGCAGTTCTTC
>TRBV5-1|TRBJ2-2|NA|TRBD1
CASKGTGGTGELFF
TGCGCCAGCAAGGGGACAGGGGGCACCGGGGAGCTGTTTTTT
>TRBV4-1|TRBJ2-3|NA|NA
CASSQDKGPGTDTQYF
TGCGCCAGCAGCCAAGACAAGGGGCCGGGCACAGATACGCAGTATTTT
>TRBV28|TRBJ2-7|NA|NA
CASSYVYRSYEQYF
TGTGCCAGCAGTTACGTCTACAGGAGCTACGAGCAGTACTTC
>TRBV6-5|TRBJ2-1|NA|TRBD1
CASSYYQGAYNEQFF
TGTGCCAGCAGTTACTACCAGGGGGCCTACAATGAGCAGTTCTTC
>TRBV18|TRBJ2-3|NA|TRBD1
CASSSGTGGRDVDTQYF
TGTGCCAGCTCATCAGGGACAGGGGGCCGAGATGTAGATACGCAGTATTTT
>TRBV27|TRBJ1-1|few|TRBD1
CASSRTGTVNTEAFF
TGTGCCAGCAGCCGTACCGGGACAGTGAACACTGAAGCTTTCTTT
>TRBV5-8|TRBJ2-7|NA|TRBD1
CASSLGDRIYEQYF
TGTGCCAGCAGCTTGGGGGACAGGATCTACGAGCAGTACTTC
>TRBV5-1|TRBJ2-1|NA|NA
CASSSGTSLGNNEQFF
TGCGCCAGCAGCTCCGGGACTTCCCTGGGGAACAATGAGCAGTTCTTC
>TRBV2|TRBJ2-7|NA|NA
CASSEMDFPYEQYF
TGTGCCAGCAGTGAAATGGACTTCCCTTACGAGCAGTACTTC
>TRBV12-3/TRBV12-4|TRBJ1-4|few|NA
CASSFAGREKLFF
TGTGCCAGCAGTTTTGCAGGGCGGGAAAAACTGTTTTTT
>TRBV7-9|TRBJ1-3|NA|TRBD1
CASSARPGGANTIYF
TGTGCCAGCAGCGCACGCCCAGGGGGTGCGAACACCATATATTTT
>TRBV28|TRBJ2-2|NA|NA
CASSGGGRRTGELFF
TGTGCCAGCAGTGGGGGGGGGCGGAGGACCGGGGAGCTGTTTTTT
>TRBV20-1|TRBJ2-7|NA|NA
CSASGRGSSYEQYF
TGCAGTGCTAGTGGGCGGGGAAGCTCCTACGAGCAGTACTTC
>TRBV19|TRBJ2-7|NA|TRBD2
CASSTTSGSSEQYF
TGTGCCAGTAGTACCACCAGCGGGAGCAGCGAGCAGTACTTC
>TRBV2|TRBJ2-5|NA|NA
CASTRTLSGGETQYF
TGTGCCAGCACCCGAACTCTTAGCGGAGGTGAGACCCAGTACTTC
>TRBV18|TRBJ2-5|NA|TRBD2
CASSPLAGGGETQYF
TGTGCCAGCTCACCTCTAGCGGGAGGAGGGGAGACCCAGTACTTC
>TRBV28|TRBJ2-7|NA|NA
CASSLPGLSSYEQYF
TGTGCCAGCAGTTTACCCGGACTGAGCTCCTACGAGCAGTACTTC
>TRBV5-6|TRBJ2-7|NA|NA
CASSLPDRTQAREQYF
TGTGCCAGCAGCCTACCAGACAGGACTCAAGCGCGGGAGCAGTACTTC
>TRBV5-6|TRBJ1-4|NA|TRBD1
CASRSRLQGALQEKLFF
TGTGCCAGCAGGTCCCGGCTACAGGGGGCGCTTCAAGAAAAACTGTTTTTT
>TRBV7-2|TRBJ2-1|NA|NA
CASSSTRTGLYEQFF
TGTGCCAGCAGCTCGACGAGGACGGGATTATATGAGCAGTTCTTC
>TRBV28|TRBJ1-5|once|TRBD1
CASRTQGGQPQHF
TGTGCCAGCAGAACACAGGGGGGGCAGCCCCAGCATTTT
>TRBV18|TRBJ1-2|once|TRBD1
CASSPGQGDFNYGYTF
TGTGCCAGCTCACCGGGACAGGGGGATTTTAACTATGGCTACACCTTC
>TRBV18|TRBJ2-3|NA|TRBD2
CASSPNGRATDTQYF
TGTGCCAGCTCACCAAACGGGAGGGCCACAGATACGCAGTATTTT
>TRBV4-1|TRBJ2-7|NA|TRBD1
CASSLPGTGPFDEQYF
TGCGCCAGCAGCCTCCCCGGGACAGGGCCTTTTGACGAGCAGTACTTC
>TRBV24-1|TRBJ2-1|once|NA
CATSGPLGNEQFF
TGTGCCACCAGTGGTCCCCTCGGGAATGAGCAGTTCTTC
>TRBV19|TRBJ1-1|once|NA
CASSGSIETEAFF
TGTGCCAGTAGCGGGAGTATTGAGACTGAAGCTTTCTTT
>TRBV11-2|TRBJ1-4|NA|TRBD1
CASSSTGVSNEKLFF
TGTGCCAGCAGCTCAACAGGGGTATCTAATGAAAAACTGTTTTTT
>TRBV7-9|TRBJ1-1|NA|TRBD1
CASSLGQWSEAFF
TGTGCCAGCAGCTTGGGACAGTGGAGTGAAGCTTTCTTT
>TRBV3-1/TRBV3-2|TRBJ2-3|NA|TRBD2
CASSQTSGADTQYF
TGTGCCAGCAGCCAAACTAGCGGGGCAGATACGCAGTATTTT
>TRBV6-1|TRBJ2-1|NA|NA
CASSEISRGSGEQFF
TGTGCCAGCAGTGAAATTTCGAGAGGGTCGGGTGAGCAGTTCTTC
>TRBV4-1|TRBJ1-6|NA|TRBD1
CASRPGTANSPLHF
TGCGCCAGCAGGCCCGGGACAGCAAATTCACCCCTCCACTTT
>TRBV7-3|TRBJ2-1|NA|NA
CASSLKRISSYNEQFF
TGTGCCAGCAGCTTAAAGCGGATCAGCTCGTACAATGAGCAGTTCTTC
>TRBV19|TRBJ2-2|NA|NA
CASTPVGRATGELFF
TGTGCCAGTACCCCGGTTGGCAGGGCCACCGGGGAGCTGTTTTTT
>TRBV27|TRBJ2-7|NA|TRBD1
CASKYPKGRGQGPHEQYF
TGTGCCAGCAAATATCCAAAAGGTAGGGGACAGGGCCCCCACGAGCAGTACTTC
>TRBV7-9|TRBJ2-1|NA|TRBD2
CASSPISGTASSYNEQFF
TGTGCCAGCAGCCCTATAAGCGGGACGGCTTCCTCCTACAATGAGCAGTTCTTC
>TRBV6-5|TRBJ2-1|NA|TRBD1
CASYEGADYNEQFF
TGTGCCAGCTACGAGGGGGCCGACTACAATGAGCAGTTCTTC
>TRBV3-1/TRBV3-2|TRBJ2-5|NA|TRBD2
CASSLSGTSGNQETQYF
TGTGCCAGCAGCCTCTCCGGGACTAGCGGGAACCAAGAGACCCAGTACTTC
>TRBV30|TRBJ2-1|NA|TRBD2
CAWSVPSLSSGIYNEQFF
TGTGCCTGGAGTGTACCTTCCCTTTCTAGCGGAATCTACAATGAGCAGTTCTTC
>TRBV28|TRBJ2-7|NA|TRBD2
CASKVGGAGAYEQYF
TGTGCCAGCAAAGTGGGAGGGGCCGGTGCCTACGAGCAGTACTTC
>TRBV6-2/TRBV6-3|TRBJ2-5|NA|TRBD2
CASSYLKTSGRRETQYF
TGTGCCAGCAGTTACTTAAAGACTAGCGGGAGGAGGGAGACCCAGTACTTC
>TRBV5-1|TRBJ2-7|NA|TRBD1
CASSPGQGSYEQYF
TGCGCCAGCAGCCCCGGACAGGGGTCATACGAGCAGTACTTC
>TRBV7-9|TRBJ1-2|once|NA
CASSLQQAGYTF
TGTGCCAGCAGCCTACAGCAGGCTGGCTACACCTTC
>TRBV19|TRBJ1-1|NA|TRBD1
CASSLGQGLRKAFF
TGTGCCAGTAGTTTGGGACAGGGCTTGCGTAAAGCTTTCTTT